This TCR beta chain appears in the sequencing data of a study of early T cells in non-severe SARS-CoV-2 infection. Study in general: Sequencing targeted bulk RNA from unsorted whole blood, leaving chains unpaired. Points from the study as a whole: CD4 and private specificities were missed by VDJdb matching, which favored anti-spike CD8 responses.

Trimming cost V 7 bases and J 9 bases, with 17 bases left between them. The CDR3 is 13 residues long. The germline V gene has CDR1 SGDLS and CDR2 YYNGEE. In its sample, this clonotype was seen a few times. Its antigen is not identified. Unique molecular identifiers (one per individual cDNA molecule) were attached. One entry per CDR3 protein results from TCRdb running MiXCR on the 5' RACE reads. The sample includes under 45,000 distinct CDR3 sequences, roughly 8% of them seen just once. This sequence joins TRBV9 and TRBJ1-3; D call uncertain. The sample consisted of whole blood, taken at baseline. The source of this sequence is an adult who was a healthcare worker with PCR-confirmed SARS-CoV-2 infection or an uninfected control (not recorded which). For the CDR3, the DNA is TGTGCCAGCGGACCCCCGACGGCAAGCACCATATATTTT. It translates to CASGPPTASTIYF. Full variable domain (remainder filled in from reference TRBV9 and TRBJ1-3): DSGVTQTPKHLITATGQRVTLRCSPRSGDLSVYWYQQSLDQGLQFLIQYYNGEERAKGNILERFSAQQFPDLHSELNLSSLELGDSALYFCASGPPTASTIYFGEGSWLTVV.